This T cell receptor (beta chain) was identified during a study of T cell responses to AZD1222 COVID-19 vaccine (dated by TCRdb to about 2021). For the study in its entirety: AZD1222 recipients with second doses at about 4 weeks or about 12 weeks were pooled, because spike-specific TCR depth and breadth did not differ between schedules. A total of under 250 trial participants underwent TCR sequencing, of whom about 200 had received two doses of AZD1222 and 26 had received two doses of the MenACWY control vaccine. Enrollment into the trials was organized by age into subgroups of 18-55, 56-69 and 70-plus years, and those subgroups contained approximately 160, 26 and 62 TCR-sequenced participants, respectively.

According to the study, the label for this sample's time point signals: baseline before first vaccination. Samples from vaccinated people were obtained from the UK trials COV001 and COV002, which included a single-blind randomized controlled phase 2/3 trial of AZD1222 (ChAdOx1 nCoV-19) in healthy adults. For TCRbeta chain sequencing, PBMC samples from trial participants were taken at day 0 and at day 28 after the second dose. Study-level results and caveats: Most participants were white British and females outnumbered males, and the authors suggested that clonal diversity may have been underestimated. Conclusions about previously exposed vaccinees are limited because only six or seven AZD1222 recipients were SARS-CoV-2 seropositive at baseline. CD4 TCRs associated with the vaccine covered the entire spike protein, and the dominant responses were in regions 160-218 and 743-854. In the small 56-69-year group, the increase in depth fell short of significance, most likely because of low power. No day 14 peak-response samples were available, so repertoires were characterized only after the peak T cell response. After two AZD1222 doses, both the breadth and the depth of spike-specific TCRs were significantly higher than at day 0 and than in MenACWY recipients. Epitopes outside the regions mutated in the B.1.351 and B.1.1.7 variants were reportedly recognized by nearly half of the unique spike-specific TCRs.

About this clone itself: Its antigen is not yet known. No quality values exist for individual bases; no much larger clone is one base distant.

The CDR3 regions of human TCRbeta chains were analyzed by immunosequencing. In the source study's methods: TCRs in the repertoires were compared against a reference library of SARS-CoV-2-specific TCRs that had been generated with the MIRA antigen-specificity platform. Breadth was defined as the fraction of unique TCRs that were SARS-CoV-2-associated, and depth was defined as the fraction of total T cells that were SARS-CoV-2-associated. Using the MIRA data, every spike-specific TCR was mapped to the spike region that the TCR reacted to and assigned to either a CD4 or a CD8 class. Log10-transformed breadth and depth values were compared by one-way ANOVA with Sidak's multiple comparisons tests. The clones in this table, taken by TCRdb from immuneACCESS, are in-frame only. Not every clone is retained; where verified, under half of the shortfall comes from an unresolved V gene, and the cause of the rest is unknown. For V, J and clone size, that table is used; D and trimming come from the DNA. The sample data list about 110,000 clones, and approximately 86% of these were observed just once. The ten biggest clones cover roughly 5.3% of the sample.

CDR1 SGHVS and CDR2 FQNEAQ were looked up in the germline V gene. At the junction V is shortened by 7 bases and J by 3 bases, with 18 bases in between. There are 15 amino acids in the CDR3, from cysteine to phenylalanine inclusive. Only the CDR3 part of the read is kept: 45 bases, read in frame from the first base. This clonotype originated in an adult in good health. The input for sequencing was peripheral blood, taken on day 0 of AZD1222 vaccination. This chain joins TRBV7-8 to TRBJ1-2; 6 matching bases give a weak D call of TRBD1. The CDR3 corresponds to CASTQEQGPDYGYTF. The DNA sequence is given as TGTGCCAGCACCCAAGAACAGGGACCCGACTATGGCTACACCTTC.